This TCR beta chain was recovered during a study of cytomegalovirus exposure and HLA in healthy donors. Study-level background: For the approximately 390 genotyped donors, more than 65% fell within the Caucasian-associated ancestry cluster. Study-wide results and limits: Accurate prediction of HLA-A and HLA-B alleles (for most subjects) was reportedly achieved from TCR beta sequences.

Trimming removed 4 bases from V and 0 bases from J, with 11 bases in between. The CDR3 contains 15 residues. Germline CDR1 reads SGHRS; CDR2 reads YFSETQ. Concerning this clone: Its antigen is not identified.

The PCR used 60 Vbeta and 13 Jbeta primers. Repertoires were generated with immunoSEQ multiplex PCR, while TCRdb's copy carries only in-frame clones and drops some. The sample comprises 150,000 or so clones, about 85% of which are singletons, and 6.3% rests with the top ten. The receptor comes from a male donor in good health and CMV-seropositive. Sequenced material: PBMCs. The chain is built from TRBV5-1 and TRBJ2-1; D is unresolved. CDR3 nucleotides: TGCGCCAGCAGCCCATCGTCGAGCTCCTACAATGAGCAGTTCTTC. This translates into CASSPSSSSYNEQFF.